These T cell receptor beta chains were read from a single sample in a study of shared clonotypes between healthy human individuals. The protocol was immunoSEQ multiplex PCR, while the TCRdb copy is restricted to in-frame clones and leaves out a portion. Of some 2.1 million clones in the sample, around 95% were seen once. The sequenced sample was naive CD4+ T cells sorted from blood. The receptors come from a man aged 18 to 30 in good health. CDR3s leave out the opening cysteine and the closing phenylalanine or tryptophan. Fields, in order: J gene, V gene, CDR3 protein.

j_call: TRBJ1-1
v_call: TRBV7-3
cdr3_aa: ASSTDHGTRNTEAF

j_call: TRBJ2-7
v_call: TRBV6-5
cdr3_aa: ASSSAGEQY

j_call: TRBJ1-1
v_call: TRBV29-1
cdr3_aa: SVALNTMNTEAF

j_call: TRBJ1-1
v_call: TRBV6-5
cdr3_aa: ASSSPRVNTEAF

j_call: TRBJ2-7
v_call: TRBV19
cdr3_aa: ASRIQDTSYEQY

j_call: TRBJ2-7
v_call: TRBV6-5
cdr3_aa: ASGRSSYEQY

j_call: TRBJ2-7
v_call: TRBV5-6
cdr3_aa: ASRGGTGTQGYYEQY

j_call: TRBJ2-7
v_call: TRBV29-1
cdr3_aa: SVRGHTSYEQY

j_call: TRBJ1-4
v_call: TRBV4-1
cdr3_aa: ASSPLDGGTNEKLF

j_call: TRBJ2-2
v_call: TRBV2
cdr3_aa: ASSPPEGVGEF

j_call: TRBJ1-5
v_call: TRBV6-1
cdr3_aa: ASSEPPIPQH

j_call: TRBJ2-7
v_call: TRBV6-5
cdr3_aa: ASTISAGSSYEQY

j_call: TRBJ1-6
v_call: TRBV5-1
cdr3_aa: ASSLELGSPLH

j_call: TRBJ1-1
v_call: TRBV5-1
cdr3_aa: ASSFSENTEAF

j_call: TRBJ2-3
v_call: TRBV18
cdr3_aa: ASSSGAASTDTQY

j_call: TRBJ1-1
v_call: TRBV27
cdr3_aa: ASSLSSAGTEAF

j_call: TRBJ2-5
v_call: TRBV6-4
cdr3_aa: ASRSSGRGSETQY

j_call: TRBJ1-2
v_call: TRBV28
cdr3_aa: ASSPGTESYT

j_call: TRBJ2-6
v_call: TRBV6-4
cdr3_aa: ASSLNFGANVLT

j_call: TRBJ2-3
v_call: TRBV5-1
cdr3_aa: ASSSGTSGGADTQY

j_call: TRBJ2-7
v_call: TRBV5-1
cdr3_aa: ASSPTGGLYEQY

j_call: TRBJ1-5
v_call: TRBV4-1
cdr3_aa: ASSQESQTGALSNQPQH

j_call: TRBJ1-4
v_call: TRBV27
cdr3_aa: ASSLDRGRSTNEKLF

j_call: TRBJ1-2
v_call: TRBV19
cdr3_aa: APARDSYYGYT